Included here is one TCR beta chain sequence, with context. Trimming shortened V by 4 bases and J by 4 bases, and 19 bases separated the two germline ends. Germline CDR1 MNHEY, CDR2 SVGEGT. The CDR3 loop spans 16 amino acids. This sample is drawn from a study of blood T cell repertoires in COVID-19. The overall study: Nucleic acid was either cDNA or gDNA, and it came from T cells, B-cell-depleted T cells, or PBMCs.

Some clones are missing from TCRdb's copy, which holds only in-frame ones; the method was immunoSEQ multiplex PCR. The table shows approximately 270,000 clones, with roughly nine tenths occurring only once. V and J are TRBV6-2 or TRBV6-3 and TRBJ1-2; perhaps TRBD1 as D (6 bases). Sequencing was done on a sample of PBMCs or T cells enriched from blood (not recorded which). This clonotype originated in a human donor in a cohort exposed to, infected with or recovered from COVID-19 (not recorded which). The donor label of this sample is uncertain. This CDR3 is CASSSERRGGGYGYTF. The CDR3 DNA reads TGTGCCAGCAGTTCGGAGAGGAGAGGGGGTGGCTATGGCTACACCTTC.